This T cell receptor (beta chain) was retrieved from a study of T cell changes during pregnancy in multiple sclerosis. TCRdb's table, derived via immunoSEQ multiplex PCR, lists solely in-frame clones and lacks some. The repertoire consists of roughly 110,000 clones, with 91% occurring once and the leading ten covering approximately 1.5%. This clone was seen only once. Looked up from germline, CDR1 is SGHAT and CDR2 is FQNNGV. The CDR3 is made up of 14 amino acids. V lost 7 bases and J 0 bases, leaving 13 bases between the germline ends. The starting material was peripheral blood, obtained before pregnancy. The V call is TRBV11-2, the J call TRBJ2-7; D not certain. The clonotype comes from a female donor with multiple sclerosis, enrolled in a pregnancy study. Written as DNA, the CDR3 is TGTGCCAGCACGTTAGACTTTAGCTCCTACGAGCAGTACTTC. This translates into CASTLDFSSYEQYF.